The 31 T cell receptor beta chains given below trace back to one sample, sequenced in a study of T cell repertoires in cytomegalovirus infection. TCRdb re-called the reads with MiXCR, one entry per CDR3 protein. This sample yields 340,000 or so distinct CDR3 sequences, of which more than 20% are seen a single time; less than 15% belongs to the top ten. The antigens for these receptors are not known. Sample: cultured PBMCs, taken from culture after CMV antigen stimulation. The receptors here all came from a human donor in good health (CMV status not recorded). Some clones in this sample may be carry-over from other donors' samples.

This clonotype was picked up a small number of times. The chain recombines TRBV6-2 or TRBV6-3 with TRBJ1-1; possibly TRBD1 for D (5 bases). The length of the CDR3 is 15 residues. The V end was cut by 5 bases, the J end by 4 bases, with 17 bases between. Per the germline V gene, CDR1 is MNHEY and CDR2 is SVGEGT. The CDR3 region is CASSARPGYSTEAFF. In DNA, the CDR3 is TGTGCCAGCAGTGCAAGACCAGGGTATTCCACTGAAGCTTTCTTT.

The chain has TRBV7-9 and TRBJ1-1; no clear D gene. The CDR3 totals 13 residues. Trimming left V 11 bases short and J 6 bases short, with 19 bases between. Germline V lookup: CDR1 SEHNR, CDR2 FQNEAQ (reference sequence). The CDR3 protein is CAGLPSADAEAFF. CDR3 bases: TGTGCCGGGCTTCCCTCGGCTGACGCTGAAGCTTTCTTT.

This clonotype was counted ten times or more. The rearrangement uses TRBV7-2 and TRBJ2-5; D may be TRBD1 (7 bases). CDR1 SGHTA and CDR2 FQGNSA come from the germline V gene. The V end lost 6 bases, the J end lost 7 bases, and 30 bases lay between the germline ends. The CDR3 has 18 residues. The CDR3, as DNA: TGTGCCAGCAGAACTAGCCTCCCGGGACAGAGAAGGCTGGGGACCCAGTACTTC. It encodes CASRTSLPGQRRLGTQYF.

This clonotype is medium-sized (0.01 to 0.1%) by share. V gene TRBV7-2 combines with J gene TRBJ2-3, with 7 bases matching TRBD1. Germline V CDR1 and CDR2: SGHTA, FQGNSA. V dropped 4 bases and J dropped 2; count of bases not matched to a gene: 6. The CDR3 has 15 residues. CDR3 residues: CASSWRTGTTDTQYF. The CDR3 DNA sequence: TGTGCCAGCAGCTGGAGGACAGGAACCACAGATACGCAGTATTTT.

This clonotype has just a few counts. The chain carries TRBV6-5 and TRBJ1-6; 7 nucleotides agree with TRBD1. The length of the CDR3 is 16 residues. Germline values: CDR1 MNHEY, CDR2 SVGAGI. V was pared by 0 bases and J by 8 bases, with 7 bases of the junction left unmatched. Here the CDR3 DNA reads TGTGCCAGCAGTTACTCGATAAACAGGGGAGATTCACCCCTCCACTTT. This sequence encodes CASSYSINRGDSPLHF.

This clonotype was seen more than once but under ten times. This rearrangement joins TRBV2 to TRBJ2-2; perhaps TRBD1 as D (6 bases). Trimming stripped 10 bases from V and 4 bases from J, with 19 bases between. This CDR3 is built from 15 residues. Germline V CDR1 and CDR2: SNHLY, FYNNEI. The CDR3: CATPRQGSFTGELFF. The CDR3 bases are TGTGCCACCCCCAGGCAGGGGTCCTTCACCGGGGAGCTGTTTTTT.

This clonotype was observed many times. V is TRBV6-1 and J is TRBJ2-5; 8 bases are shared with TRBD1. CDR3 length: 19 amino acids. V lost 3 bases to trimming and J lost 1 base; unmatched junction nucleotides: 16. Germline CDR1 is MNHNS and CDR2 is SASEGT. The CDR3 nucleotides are TGTGCCAGCAGTGATTCGACAGGGGAAGCCCGTGTTATCCAAGAGACCCAGTACTTC. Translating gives CASSDSTGEARVIQETQYF.

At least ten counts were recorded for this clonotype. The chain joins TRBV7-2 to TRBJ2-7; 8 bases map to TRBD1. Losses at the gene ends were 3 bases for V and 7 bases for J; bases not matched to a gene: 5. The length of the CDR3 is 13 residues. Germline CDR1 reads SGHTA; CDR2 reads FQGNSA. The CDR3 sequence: CASSFDRGREQYF. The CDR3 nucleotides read TGTGCCAGCAGCTTTGACAGGGGTCGGGAGCAGTACTTC.

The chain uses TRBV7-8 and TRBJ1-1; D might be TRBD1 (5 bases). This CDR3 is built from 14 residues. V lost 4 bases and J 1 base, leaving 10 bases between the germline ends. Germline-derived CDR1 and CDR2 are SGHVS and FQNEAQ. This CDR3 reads CASSSTTANTEAFF. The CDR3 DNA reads TGTGCCAGCAGCTCCACGACAGCGAACACTGAAGCTTTCTTT. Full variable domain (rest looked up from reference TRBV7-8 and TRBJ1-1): GAGVSQSPRYKVAKRGQDVALRCDPISGHVSLFWYQQALGQGPEFLTYFQNEAQLDKSGLPSDRFFAERPEGSVSTLKIQRTQQEDSAVYLCASSSTTANTEAFFGQGTRLTVV.

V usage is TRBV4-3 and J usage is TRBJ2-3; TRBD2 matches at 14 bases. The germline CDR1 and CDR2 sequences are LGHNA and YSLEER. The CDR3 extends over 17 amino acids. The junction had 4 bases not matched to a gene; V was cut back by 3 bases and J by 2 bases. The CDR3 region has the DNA TGCGCCAGCAGCCAGAGACTAGCGGGAGGGCCCACAGATACGCAGTATTTT. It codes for CASSQRLAGGPTDTQYF.

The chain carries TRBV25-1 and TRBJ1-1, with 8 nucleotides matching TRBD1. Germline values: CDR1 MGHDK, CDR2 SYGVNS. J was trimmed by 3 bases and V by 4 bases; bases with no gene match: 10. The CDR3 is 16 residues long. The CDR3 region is CASSGEVGQGDTEAFF. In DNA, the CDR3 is TGTGCCAGCAGTGGGGAGGTCGGACAGGGAGACACTGAAGCTTTCTTT.

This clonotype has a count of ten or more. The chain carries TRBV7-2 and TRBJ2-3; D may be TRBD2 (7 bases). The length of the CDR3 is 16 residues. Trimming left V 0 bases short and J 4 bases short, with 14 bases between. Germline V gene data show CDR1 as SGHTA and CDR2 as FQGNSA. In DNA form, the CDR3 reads TGTGCCAGCAGCTTAGCGAGGACTAGGGGGGCAGATACGCAGTATTTT. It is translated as CASSLARTRGADTQYF.

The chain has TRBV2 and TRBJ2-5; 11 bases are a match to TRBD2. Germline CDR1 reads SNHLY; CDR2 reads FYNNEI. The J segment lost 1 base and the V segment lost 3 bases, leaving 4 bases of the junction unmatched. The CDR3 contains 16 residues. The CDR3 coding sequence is TGTGCCAGCAGTGACATTACTAGCGGGAGCCAAGAGACCCAGTACTTC. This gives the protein CASSDITSGSQETQYF.

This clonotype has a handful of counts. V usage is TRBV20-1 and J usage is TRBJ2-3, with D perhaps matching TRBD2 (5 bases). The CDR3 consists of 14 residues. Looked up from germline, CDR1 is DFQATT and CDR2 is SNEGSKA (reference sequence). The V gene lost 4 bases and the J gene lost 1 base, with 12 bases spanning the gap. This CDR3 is CSAMVATRTDTQYF. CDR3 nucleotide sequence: TGCAGTGCTATGGTAGCGACCCGCACAGATACGCAGTATTTT.

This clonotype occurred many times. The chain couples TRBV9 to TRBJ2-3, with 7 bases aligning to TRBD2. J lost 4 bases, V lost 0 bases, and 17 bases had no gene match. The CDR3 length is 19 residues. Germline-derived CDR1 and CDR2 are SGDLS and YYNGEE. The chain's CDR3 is CASSVEGWGGSVVADTQYF. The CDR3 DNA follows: TGTGCCAGCAGCGTAGAAGGGTGGGGCGGGAGCGTGGTTGCAGATACGCAGTATTTT.

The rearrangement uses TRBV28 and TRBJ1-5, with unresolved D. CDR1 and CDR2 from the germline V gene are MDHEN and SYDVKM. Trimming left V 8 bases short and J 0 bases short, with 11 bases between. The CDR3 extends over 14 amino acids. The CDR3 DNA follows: TGTGCCAGCGTCATGGGGTATAGCAATCAGCCCCAGCATTTT. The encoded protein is CASVMGYSNQPQHF.

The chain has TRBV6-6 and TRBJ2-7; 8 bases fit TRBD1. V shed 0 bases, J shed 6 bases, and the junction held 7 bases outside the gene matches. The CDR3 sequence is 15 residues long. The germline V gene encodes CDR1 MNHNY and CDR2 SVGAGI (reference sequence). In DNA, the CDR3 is TGTGCCAGCAGTTACTCGGGGCAGGGGGCAGGCGAGCAGTACTTC. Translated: CASSYSGQGAGEQYF.

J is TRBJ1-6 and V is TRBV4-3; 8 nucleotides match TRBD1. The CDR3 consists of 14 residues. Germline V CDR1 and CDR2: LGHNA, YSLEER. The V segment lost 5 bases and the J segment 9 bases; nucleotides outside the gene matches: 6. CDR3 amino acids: CASSSGQGASPLHF. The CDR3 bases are TGCGCCAGCAGCTCTGGACAGGGAGCTTCACCCCTCCACTTT.

The CDR3 coding sequence is TGTGCCTCTTCCTCTCCCGGGACAGGGGCCTACGAGCAGTACGTC. Protein: CASSSPGTGAYEQYV. The chain is built from TRBV6-2 or TRBV6-3 and TRBJ2-7; TRBD1 matches at 10 bases. The V gene end was trimmed by 11 bases and the J gene end by 2 bases; junction bases not matched to a gene: 12. This CDR3 is 15 amino acids long. Germline V CDR1 and CDR2: MNHEY, SVGEGT.

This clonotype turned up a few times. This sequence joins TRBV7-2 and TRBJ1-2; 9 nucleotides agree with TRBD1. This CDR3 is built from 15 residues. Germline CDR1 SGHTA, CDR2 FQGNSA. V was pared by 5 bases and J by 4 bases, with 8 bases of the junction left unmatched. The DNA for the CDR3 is TGTGCCAGCAGCACCCGGACAGGGGTTGGCTATGGCTACACCTTC. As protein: CASSTRTGVGYGYTF.

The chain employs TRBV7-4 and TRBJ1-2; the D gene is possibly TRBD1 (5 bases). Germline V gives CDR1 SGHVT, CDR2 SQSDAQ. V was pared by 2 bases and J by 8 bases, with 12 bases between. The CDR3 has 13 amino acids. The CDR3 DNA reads TGTGCCAGCAGCTTATTGGGGGTGCCGGGCTACACCTTC. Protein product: CASSLLGVPGYTF. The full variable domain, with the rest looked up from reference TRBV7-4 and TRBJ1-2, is GAGVSQSPRYKVAKRGRDVALRCDSISGHVTLYWYRQTLGQGSEVLTYSQSDAQRDKSGRPSGRFSAERPERSVSTLKIQRTEQGDSAVYLCASSLLGVPGYTFGSGTRLTVV.

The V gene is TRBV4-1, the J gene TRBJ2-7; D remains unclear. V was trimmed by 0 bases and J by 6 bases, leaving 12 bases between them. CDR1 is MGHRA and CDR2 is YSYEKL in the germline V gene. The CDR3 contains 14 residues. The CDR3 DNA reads TGCGCCAGCAGCCAAGAAAGACACCTTAGCGAGCAGTACTTC. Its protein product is CASSQERHLSEQYF.

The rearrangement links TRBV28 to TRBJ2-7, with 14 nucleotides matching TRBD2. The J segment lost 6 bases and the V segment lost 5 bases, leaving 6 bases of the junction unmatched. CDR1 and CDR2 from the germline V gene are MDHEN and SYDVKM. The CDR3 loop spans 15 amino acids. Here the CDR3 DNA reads TGTGCCAGCAGTACAGGGGGACTAGCGGGAGCCGAGCAGTACTTC. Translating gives CASSTGGLAGAEQYF.

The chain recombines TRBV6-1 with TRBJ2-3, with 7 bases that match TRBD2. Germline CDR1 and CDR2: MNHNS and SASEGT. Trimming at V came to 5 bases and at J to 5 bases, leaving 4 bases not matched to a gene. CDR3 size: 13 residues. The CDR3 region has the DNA TGTGCCAGCAGTCCGTTAGCGGGAGATACGCAGTATTTT. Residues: CASSPLAGDTQYF.

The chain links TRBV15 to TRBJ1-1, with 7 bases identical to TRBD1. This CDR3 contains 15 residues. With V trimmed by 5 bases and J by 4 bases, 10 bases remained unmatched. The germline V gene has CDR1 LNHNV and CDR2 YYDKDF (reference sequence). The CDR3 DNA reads TGTGCCACCAGCGAGGGGGCAGGGGGTGGCACTGAAGCTTTCTTT. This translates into CATSEGAGGGTEAFF.

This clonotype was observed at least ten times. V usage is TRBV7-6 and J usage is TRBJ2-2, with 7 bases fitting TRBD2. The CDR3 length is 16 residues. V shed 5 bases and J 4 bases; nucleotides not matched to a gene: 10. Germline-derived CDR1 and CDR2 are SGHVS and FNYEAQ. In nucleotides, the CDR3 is TGTGCCAGCAGCGCAACCGGGGGGAGGGGCACCGGGGAGCTGTTTTTT. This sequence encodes CASSATGGRGTGELFF.

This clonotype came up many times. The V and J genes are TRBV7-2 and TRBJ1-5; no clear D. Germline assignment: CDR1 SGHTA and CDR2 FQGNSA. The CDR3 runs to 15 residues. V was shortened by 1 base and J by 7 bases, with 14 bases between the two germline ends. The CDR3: CASSLESGGSQPQHF. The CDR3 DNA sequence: TGTGCCAGCAGCTTAGAATCCGGAGGCTCACAGCCCCAGCATTTT.

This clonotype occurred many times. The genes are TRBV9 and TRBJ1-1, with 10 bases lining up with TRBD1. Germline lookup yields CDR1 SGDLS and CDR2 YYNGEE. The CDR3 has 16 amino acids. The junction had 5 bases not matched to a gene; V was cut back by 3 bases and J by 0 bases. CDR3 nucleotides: TGTGCCAGCAGCGAGACAGGGGGCTTCCTGAACACTGAAGCTTTCTTT. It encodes CASSETGGFLNTEAFF. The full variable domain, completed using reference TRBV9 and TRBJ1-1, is DSGVTQTPKHLITATGQRVTLRCSPRSGDLSVYWYQQSLDQGLQFLIQYYNGEERAKGNILERFSAQQFPDLHSELNLSSLELGDSALYFCASSETGGFLNTEAFFGQGTRLTVV.

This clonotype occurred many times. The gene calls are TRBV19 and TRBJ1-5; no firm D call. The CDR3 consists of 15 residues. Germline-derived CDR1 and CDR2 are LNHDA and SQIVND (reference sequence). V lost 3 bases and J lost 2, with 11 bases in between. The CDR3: CASSITNPGNQPQHF. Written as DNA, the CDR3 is TGTGCCAGTAGTATCACCAATCCTGGCAATCAGCCCCAGCATTTT. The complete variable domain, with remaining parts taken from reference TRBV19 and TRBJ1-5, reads DGGITQSPKYLFRKEGQNVTLSCEQNLNHDAMYWYRQDPGQGLRLIYYSQIVNDFQKGDIAEGYSVSREKKESFPLTVTSAQKNPTAFYLCASSITNPGNQPQHFGDGTRLSIL.

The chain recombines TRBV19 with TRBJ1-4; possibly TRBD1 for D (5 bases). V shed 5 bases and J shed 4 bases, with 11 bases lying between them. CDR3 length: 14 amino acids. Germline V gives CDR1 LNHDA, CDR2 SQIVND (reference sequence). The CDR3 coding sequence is TGTGCCAGTAGTTTCACAGGAGGTAATGAAAAACTGTTTTTT. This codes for CASSFTGGNEKLFF.

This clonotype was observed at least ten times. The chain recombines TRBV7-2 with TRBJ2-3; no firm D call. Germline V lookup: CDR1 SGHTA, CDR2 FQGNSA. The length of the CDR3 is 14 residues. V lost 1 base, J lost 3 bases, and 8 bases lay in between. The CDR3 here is CASSLGSLTDTQYF. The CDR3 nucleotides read TGTGCCAGCAGCTTAGGGTCCTTGACAGATACGCAGTATTTT.